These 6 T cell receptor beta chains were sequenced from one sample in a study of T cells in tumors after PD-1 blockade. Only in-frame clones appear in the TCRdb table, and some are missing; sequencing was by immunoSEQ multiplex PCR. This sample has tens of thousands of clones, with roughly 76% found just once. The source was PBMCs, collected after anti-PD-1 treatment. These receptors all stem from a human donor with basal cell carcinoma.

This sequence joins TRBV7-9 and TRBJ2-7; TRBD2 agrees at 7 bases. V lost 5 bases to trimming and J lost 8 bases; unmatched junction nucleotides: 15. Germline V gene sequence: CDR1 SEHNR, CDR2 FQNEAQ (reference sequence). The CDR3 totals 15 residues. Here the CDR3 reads CASSTWDYETSKQYF. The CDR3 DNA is TGTGCCAGCAGCACCTGGGACTACGAGACCTCGAAGCAGTACTTC.

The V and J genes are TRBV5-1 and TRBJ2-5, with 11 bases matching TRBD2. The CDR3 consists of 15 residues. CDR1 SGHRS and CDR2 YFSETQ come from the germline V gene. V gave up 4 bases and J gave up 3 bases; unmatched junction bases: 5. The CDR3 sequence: CASSETSGVEETQYF. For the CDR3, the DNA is TGCGCCAGCAGCGAGACTAGCGGGGTGGAAGAGACCCAGTACTTC. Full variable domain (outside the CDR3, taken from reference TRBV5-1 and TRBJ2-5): KAGVTQTPRYLIKTRGQQVTLSCSPISGHRSVSWYQQTPGQGLQFLFEYFSETQRNKGNFPGRFSGRQFSNSRSEMNVSTLELGDSALYLCASSETSGVEETQYFGPGTRLLVL.

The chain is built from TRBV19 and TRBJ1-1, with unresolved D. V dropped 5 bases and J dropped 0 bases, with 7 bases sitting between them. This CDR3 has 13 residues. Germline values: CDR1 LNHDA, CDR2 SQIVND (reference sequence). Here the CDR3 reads CASSPRLNTEAFF. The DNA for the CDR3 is TGTGCCAGTAGTCCGAGACTGAACACTGAAGCTTTCTTT.

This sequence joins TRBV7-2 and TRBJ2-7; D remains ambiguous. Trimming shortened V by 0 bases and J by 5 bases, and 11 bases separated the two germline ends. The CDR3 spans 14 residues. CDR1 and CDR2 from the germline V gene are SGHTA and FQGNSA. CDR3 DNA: TGTGCCAGCAGCTTAGCAAGAGGAAACCACGAGCAGTACTTC. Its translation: CASSLARGNHEQYF.

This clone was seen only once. The CDR3 DNA reads TGTGCCACCAGCAGAGATTACAACGAATTGAACACTGAAGCTTTCTTT. The encoded protein is CATSRDYNELNTEAFF. The chain recombines TRBV15 with TRBJ1-1; D ambiguous. The length of the CDR3 is 16 residues. The V end lost 0 bases, the J end lost 0 bases, and 11 bases lay between the germline ends. Germline lookup yields CDR1 LNHNV and CDR2 YYDKDF (reference sequence).

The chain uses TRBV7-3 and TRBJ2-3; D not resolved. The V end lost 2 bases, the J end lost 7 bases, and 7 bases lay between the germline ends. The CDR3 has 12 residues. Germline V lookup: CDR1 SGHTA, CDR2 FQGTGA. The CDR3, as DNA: TGTGCCAGCAGCTTAGATCGGAATACGCAGTATTTT. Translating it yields CASSLDRNTQYF.